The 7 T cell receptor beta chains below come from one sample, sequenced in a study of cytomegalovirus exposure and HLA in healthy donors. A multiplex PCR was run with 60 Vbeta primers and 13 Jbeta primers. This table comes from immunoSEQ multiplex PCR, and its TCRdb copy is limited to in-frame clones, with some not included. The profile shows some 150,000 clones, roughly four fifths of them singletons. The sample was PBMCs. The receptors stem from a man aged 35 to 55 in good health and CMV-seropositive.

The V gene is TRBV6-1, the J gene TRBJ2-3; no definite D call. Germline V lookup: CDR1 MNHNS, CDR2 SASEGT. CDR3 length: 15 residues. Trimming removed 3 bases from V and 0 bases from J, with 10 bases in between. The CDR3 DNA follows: TGTGCCAGCAGTGACCCTGGCTCTAGCACAGATACGCAGTATTTT. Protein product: CASSDPGSSTDTQYF.

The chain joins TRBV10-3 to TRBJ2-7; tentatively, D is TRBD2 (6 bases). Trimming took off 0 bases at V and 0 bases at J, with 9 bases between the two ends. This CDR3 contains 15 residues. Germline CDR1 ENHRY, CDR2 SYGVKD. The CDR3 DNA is TGTGCCATCAGTGAGTCTAGCGGCATCTCCTACGAGCAGTACTTC. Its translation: CAISESSGISYEQYF.

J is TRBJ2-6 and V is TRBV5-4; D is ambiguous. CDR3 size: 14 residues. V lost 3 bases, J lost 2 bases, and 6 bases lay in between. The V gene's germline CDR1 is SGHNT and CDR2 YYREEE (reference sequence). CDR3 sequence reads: CASSSGAGANVLTF. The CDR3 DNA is TGTGCCAGCAGCTCCGGTGCTGGGGCCAACGTCCTGACTTTC.

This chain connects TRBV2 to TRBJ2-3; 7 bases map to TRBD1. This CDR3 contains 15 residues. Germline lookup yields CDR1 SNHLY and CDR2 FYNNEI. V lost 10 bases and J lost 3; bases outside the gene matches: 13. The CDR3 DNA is TGTGCCACCTCCGAGGTAGGGGGCGGGACAGATACGCAGTATTTT. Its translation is CATSEVGGGTDTQYF.

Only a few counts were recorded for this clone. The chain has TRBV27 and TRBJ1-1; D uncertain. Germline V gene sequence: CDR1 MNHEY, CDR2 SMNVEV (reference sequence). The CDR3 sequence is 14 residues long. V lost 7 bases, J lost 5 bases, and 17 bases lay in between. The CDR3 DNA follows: TGTGCCAGCACTTCCTCAATTCGGCGGACTGAAGCTTTCTTT. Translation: CASTSSIRRTEAFF.

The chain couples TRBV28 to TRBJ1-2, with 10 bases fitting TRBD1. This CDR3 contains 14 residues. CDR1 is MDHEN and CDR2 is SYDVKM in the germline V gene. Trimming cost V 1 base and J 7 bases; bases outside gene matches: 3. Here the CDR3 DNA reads TGTGCCAGCAGTTTATTGGACAGGGGGTTTGGCTACACCTTC. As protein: CASSLLDRGFGYTF.

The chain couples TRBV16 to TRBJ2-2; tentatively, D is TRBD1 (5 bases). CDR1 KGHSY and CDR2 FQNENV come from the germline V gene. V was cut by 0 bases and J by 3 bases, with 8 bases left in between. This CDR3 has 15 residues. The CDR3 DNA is TGTGCCAGCAGCCAATCTAGGGGCTACACCGGGGAGCTGTTTTTT. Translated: CASSQSRGYTGELFF.